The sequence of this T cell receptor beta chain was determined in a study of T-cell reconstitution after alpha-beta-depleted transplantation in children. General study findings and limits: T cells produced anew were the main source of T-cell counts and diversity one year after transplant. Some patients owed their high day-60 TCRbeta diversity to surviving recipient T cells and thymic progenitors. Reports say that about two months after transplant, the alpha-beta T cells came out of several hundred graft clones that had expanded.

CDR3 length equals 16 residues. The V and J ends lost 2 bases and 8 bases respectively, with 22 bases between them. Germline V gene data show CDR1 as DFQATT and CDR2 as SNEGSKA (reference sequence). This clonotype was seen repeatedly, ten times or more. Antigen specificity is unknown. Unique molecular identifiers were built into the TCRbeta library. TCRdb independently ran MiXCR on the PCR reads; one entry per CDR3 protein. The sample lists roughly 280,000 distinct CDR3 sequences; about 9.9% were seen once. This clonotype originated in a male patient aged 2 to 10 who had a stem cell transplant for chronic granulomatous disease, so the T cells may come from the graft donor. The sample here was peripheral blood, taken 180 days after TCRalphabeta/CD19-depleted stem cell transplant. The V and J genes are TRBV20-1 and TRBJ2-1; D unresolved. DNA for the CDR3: TGCAGTGCTAGACCCCTAGAGGCACCAACGATTGATGAGCAGTTCTTC. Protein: CSARPLEAPTIDEQFF.